This T cell receptor beta chain was observed in a study of CXCR3-negative and CXCR3-positive naive CD8 T cells. Study outcomes and limitations: From TRB CDR3 properties, TCR strength was inferred; surface CD5 did not differ between naive subsets. Whereas both naive subsets had comparably high diversity, memory CD8+ cells had much lower diversity. Similar TRBV-TRBJ gene usage was seen in naive CXCR3-negative and CXCR3-positive cells, but not in memory cells. The TRB CDR3s that CXCR3-positive naive cells carried were more hydrophobic than those of CXCR3-negative naive cells.

The germline gives CDR1 SGHKS, CDR2 YYEKEE (reference sequence). The CDR3 totals 16 residues. It was by 5' RACE with UMI labels that the TRB cDNA libraries were prepared. From its re-call of the 5' RACE reads, TCRdb lists each CDR3 protein once, without DNA. Here the sample table reports about 86,000 distinct CDR3 sequences. As concerns this clonotype: Its antigen is currently unknown.

This clonotype originated in a human donor in good health. Some clones in this sample may be carry-over from other donors' samples. The sample consisted of naive CXCR3+ CD8+ T cells from blood. Sample subset: CD45RO-CCR7+CD27+CD95- naive CD8+ T cells expressing CXCR3 (TNR3+). This chain connects TRBV5-5 to TRBJ2-1; the TRBD1 assignment by TCRdb is unverifiable without DNA. The CDR3 region is CASSWEDRLFDNEQFF.